The clone carrying this T cell receptor beta chain was picked up a small number of times. Antigen unknown. This record belongs to a study of early T cells in non-severe SARS-CoV-2 infection. About the research overall: Sequenced bulk RNA came from whole blood that was unsorted, and chains were unpaired.

Germline CDR1 MNHEY, CDR2 SVGAGI. CDR3 length: 14 amino acids. Deletions cut 0 bases from V and 7 bases from J, with 13 bases between. The study's findings and limits: VDJdb-based matching was biased toward anti-spike CD8 responses and missed private and CD4 specificities.

Molecules of cDNA were individually given unique molecular identifiers that were attached to them. TCRdb re-called the 5' RACE reads through MiXCR, storing one row per CDR3 protein. Of 55,000 or so distinct CDR3 sequences in the sample, around 10% were seen once. The J gene is TRBJ2-7, the V gene TRBV6-5; no reliable D call. The clonotype originates from an adult who was a healthcare worker with PCR-confirmed SARS-CoV-2 infection or an uninfected control (not recorded which). Sequenced input: whole blood. The CDR3 nucleotides read TGTGCCAGCAGTTACTCTCCATTCCCTGGGGAGCAGTACTTC. Its protein is CASSYSPFPGEQYF.